The clone carrying this TCR beta chain was picked up many times. The data were obtained in a study of breast tumors, draining lymph nodes, adjacent tissues. TCRdb independently ran MiXCR on the multiplex PCR reads; one entry per CDR3 protein. In the table there are roughly 130,000 distinct CDR3 sequences, approximately 20% of which are singletons. V gave up 4 bases and J gave up 5 bases; unmatched junction bases: 7. The CDR3 spans 15 residues. Germline assignment: CDR1 DFQATT and CDR2 SNEGSKA (reference sequence). Axillary draining lymph nodes of breast cancer patients supplied the node samples. The specimen was axillary lymph node tissue. The chain joins TRBV20-1 to TRBJ1-4; 10 bases align to TRBD1. This clonotype originated in a female donor with breast cancer. Some clones in this sample may be carry-over from other donors' samples. In DNA, the CDR3 is TGCAGTGCTACTCCCCGGGACAGGGGAAATGAAAAACTGTTTTTT. Its protein product is CSATPRDRGNEKLFF.